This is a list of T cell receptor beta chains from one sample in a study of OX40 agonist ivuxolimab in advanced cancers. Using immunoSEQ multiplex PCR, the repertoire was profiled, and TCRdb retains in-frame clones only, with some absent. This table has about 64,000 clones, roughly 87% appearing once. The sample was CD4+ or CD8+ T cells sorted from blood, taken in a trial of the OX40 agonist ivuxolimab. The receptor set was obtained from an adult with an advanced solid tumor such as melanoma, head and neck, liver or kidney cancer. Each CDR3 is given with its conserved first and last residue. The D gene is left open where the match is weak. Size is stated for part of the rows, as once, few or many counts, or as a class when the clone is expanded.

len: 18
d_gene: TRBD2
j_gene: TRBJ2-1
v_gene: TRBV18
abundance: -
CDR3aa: CASSPFMPTGGAGNEQFF
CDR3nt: TGTGCCAGCTCACCATTTATGCCGACCGGGGGGGCAGGGAATGAGCAGTTCTTC

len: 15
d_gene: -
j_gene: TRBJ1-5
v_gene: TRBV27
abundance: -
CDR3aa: CASSSAGGGTQPQHF
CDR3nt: TGTGCCAGCAGTTCAGCGGGGGGCGGGACGCAGCCCCAGCATTTT

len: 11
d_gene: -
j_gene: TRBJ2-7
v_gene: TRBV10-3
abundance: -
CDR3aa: CAISPEYEQYF
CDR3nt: TGTGCCATCAGTCCCGAGTACGAGCAGTACTTC

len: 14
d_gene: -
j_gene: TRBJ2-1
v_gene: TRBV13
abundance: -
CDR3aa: CASRSRRSYNEQFF
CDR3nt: TGTGCCAGCAGATCCCGACGCTCCTACAATGAGCAGTTCTTC

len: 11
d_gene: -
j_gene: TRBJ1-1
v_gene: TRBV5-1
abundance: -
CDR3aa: CASSFGGKAFF
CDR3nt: TGCGCCAGCAGCTTCGGTGGTAAAGCTTTCTTT

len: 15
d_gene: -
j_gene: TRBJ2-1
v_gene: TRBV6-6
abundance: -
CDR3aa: CASSYSRPTGNEQFF
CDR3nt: TGTGCCAGCAGTTACTCCCGTCCGACCGGCAATGAGCAGTTCTTC

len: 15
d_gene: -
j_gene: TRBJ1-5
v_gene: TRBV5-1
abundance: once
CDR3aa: CASNVRDRAVCPQHF
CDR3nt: TGCGCCAGCAACGTACGGGACCGCGCTGTTTGCCCCCAGCATTTT

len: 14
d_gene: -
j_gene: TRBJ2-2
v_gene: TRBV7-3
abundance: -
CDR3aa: CASSSTPATGELFF
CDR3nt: TGTGCCAGCAGCTCCACCCCGGCCACCGGGGAGCTGTTTTTT

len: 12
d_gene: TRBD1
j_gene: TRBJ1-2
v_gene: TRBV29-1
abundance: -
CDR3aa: CSVTRGIYGYTF
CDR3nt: TGCAGCGTGACCAGGGGGATCTATGGCTACACCTTC

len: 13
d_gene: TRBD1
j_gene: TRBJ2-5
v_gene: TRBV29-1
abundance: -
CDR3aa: CSVGTGVAETQYF
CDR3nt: TGCAGCGTTGGGACAGGGGTCGCCGAGACCCAGTACTTC

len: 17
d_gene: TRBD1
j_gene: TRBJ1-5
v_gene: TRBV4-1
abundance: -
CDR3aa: CASSQEGTGVGNQPQHF
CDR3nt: TGCGCCAGCAGCCAAGAAGGGACAGGTGTCGGCAATCAGCCCCAGCATTTT

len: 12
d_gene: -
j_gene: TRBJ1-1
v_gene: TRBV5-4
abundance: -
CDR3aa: CASSLPNTEAFF
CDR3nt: TGTGCCAGCAGCTTGCCGAACACTGAAGCTTTCTTT

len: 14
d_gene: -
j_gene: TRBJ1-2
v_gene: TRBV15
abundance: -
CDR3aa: CATSRQGTNYGYTF
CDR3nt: TGTGCCACCAGCAGACAGGGGACTAACTATGGCTACACCTTC

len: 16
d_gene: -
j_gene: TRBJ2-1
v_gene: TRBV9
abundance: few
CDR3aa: CASSVAPVTSRVEQFF
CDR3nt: TGTGCCAGCAGCGTAGCCCCCGTCACTAGCAGGGTTGAGCAGTTCTTC

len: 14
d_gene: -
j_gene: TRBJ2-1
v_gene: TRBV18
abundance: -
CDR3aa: CASSPLQFNNEQFF
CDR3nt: TGTGCCAGCTCACCATTGCAGTTCAACAATGAGCAGTTCTTC

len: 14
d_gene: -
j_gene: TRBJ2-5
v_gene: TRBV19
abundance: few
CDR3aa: CASSMPGLQETQYF
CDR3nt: TGTGCCAGTAGTATGCCCGGGTTACAAGAGACCCAGTACTTC

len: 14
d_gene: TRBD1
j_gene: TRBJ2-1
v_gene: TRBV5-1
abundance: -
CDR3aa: CASSFQGQGNEQFF
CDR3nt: TGCGCCAGCAGCTTTCAGGGACAGGGCAATGAGCAGTTCTTC

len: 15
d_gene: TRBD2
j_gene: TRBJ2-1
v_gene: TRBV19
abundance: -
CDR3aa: CASSTPGLAGGGQFF
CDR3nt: TGTGCCAGTAGTACCCCCGGACTAGCGGGAGGGGGGCAGTTCTTC

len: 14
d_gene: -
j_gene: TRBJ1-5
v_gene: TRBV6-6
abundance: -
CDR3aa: CASSKDSGNQPQHF
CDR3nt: TGTGCCAGCAGTAAGGACAGCGGGAATCAGCCCCAGCATTTT

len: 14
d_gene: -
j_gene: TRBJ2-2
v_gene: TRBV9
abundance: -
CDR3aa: CASSSQLSSGELFF
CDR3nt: TGTGCCAGCAGCTCCCAGCTATCGTCCGGGGAGCTGTTTTTT

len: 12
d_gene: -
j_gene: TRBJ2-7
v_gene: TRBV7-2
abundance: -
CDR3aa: CASSLSGVEQYF
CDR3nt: TGTGCCAGCAGCTTATCAGGGGTCGAGCAGTACTTC

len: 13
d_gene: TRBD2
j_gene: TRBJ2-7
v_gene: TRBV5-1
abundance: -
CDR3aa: CASSPSGVYEQYF
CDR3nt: TGCGCCAGCAGCCCCAGCGGGGTCTACGAGCAGTACTTC

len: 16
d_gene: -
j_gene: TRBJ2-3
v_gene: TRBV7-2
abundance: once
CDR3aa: CASSRQGGGTTDTQYF
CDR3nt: TGTGCCAGCAGCCGACAGGGAGGAGGGACGACAGATACGCAGTATTTT

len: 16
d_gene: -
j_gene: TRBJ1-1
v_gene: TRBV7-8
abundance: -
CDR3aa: CASSLVGGAVVTEAFF
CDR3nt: TGTGCCAGCAGCTTAGTGGGGGGGGCCGTTGTTACTGAAGCTTTCTTT

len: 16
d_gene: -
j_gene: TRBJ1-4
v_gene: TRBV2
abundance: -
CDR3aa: CASSAQEGGFNEKLFF
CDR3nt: TGTGCCAGCAGTGCCCAGGAAGGTGGATTTAATGAAAAACTGTTTTTT

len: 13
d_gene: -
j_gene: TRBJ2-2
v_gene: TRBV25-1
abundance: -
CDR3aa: CASSHSYTGELFF
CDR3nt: TGTGCCAGCAGCCATAGTTACACCGGGGAGCTGTTTTTT

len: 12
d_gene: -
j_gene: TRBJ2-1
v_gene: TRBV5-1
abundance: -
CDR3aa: CASSLDRDAQFF
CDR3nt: TGCGCCAGCAGCTTGGACCGGGACGCGCAGTTCTTC

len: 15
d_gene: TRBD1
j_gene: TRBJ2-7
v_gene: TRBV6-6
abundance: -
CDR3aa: CASSGGTGTTYEQYF
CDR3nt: TGTGCCAGCAGTGGAGGGACAGGGACGACCTACGAGCAGTACTTC

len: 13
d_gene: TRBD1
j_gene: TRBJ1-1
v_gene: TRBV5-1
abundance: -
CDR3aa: CASSLDRGREAFF
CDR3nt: TGCGCCAGCAGCCTTGACAGGGGGCGTGAAGCTTTCTTT

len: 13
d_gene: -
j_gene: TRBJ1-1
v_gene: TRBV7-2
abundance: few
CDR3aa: CASSFGRDTEAFF
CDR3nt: TGTGCCAGCAGCTTCGGCAGGGACACTGAAGCTTTCTTT

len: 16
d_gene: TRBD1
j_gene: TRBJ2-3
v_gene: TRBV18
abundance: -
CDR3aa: CASSPGTGESTDTQYF
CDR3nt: TGTGCCAGCTCACCTGGGACAGGAGAGAGCACAGATACGCAGTATTTT

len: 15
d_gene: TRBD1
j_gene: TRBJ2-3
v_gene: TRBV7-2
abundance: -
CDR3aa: CASSPTGGRGDTQYF
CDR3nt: TGTGCCAGCAGCCCCACAGGGGGCAGGGGAGATACGCAGTATTTT

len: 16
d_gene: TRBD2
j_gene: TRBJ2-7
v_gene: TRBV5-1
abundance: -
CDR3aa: CASSGGGTSGAYEQYF
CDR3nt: TGCGCCAGCAGCGGCGGCGGGACTAGCGGGGCCTACGAGCAGTACTTC

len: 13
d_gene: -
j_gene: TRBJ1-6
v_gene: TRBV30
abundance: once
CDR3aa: CAWRRVGASPLHF
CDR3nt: TGTGCCTGGCGCAGGGTAGGCGCTTCACCCCTCCACTTT

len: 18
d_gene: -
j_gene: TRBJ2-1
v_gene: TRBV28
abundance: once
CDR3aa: CASSPSGWTVRSYNEQFF
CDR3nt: TGTGCCAGCAGCCCGAGCGGGTGGACGGTCCGCTCCTACAATGAGCAGTTCTTC

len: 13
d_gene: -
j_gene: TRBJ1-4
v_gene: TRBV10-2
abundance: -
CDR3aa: CASSEQGPEKLFF
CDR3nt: TGCGCCAGCAGTGAGCAGGGCCCGGAAAAACTGTTTTTT

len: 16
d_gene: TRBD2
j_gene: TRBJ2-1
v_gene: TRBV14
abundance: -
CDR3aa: CASSVLAGVYENEQFF
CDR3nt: TGTGCCAGCAGCGTACTAGCGGGAGTATATGAGAATGAGCAGTTCTTC

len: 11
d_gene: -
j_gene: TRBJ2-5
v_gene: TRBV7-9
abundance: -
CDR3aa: CASSYQETQYF
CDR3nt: TGTGCCAGCAGCTACCAAGAGACCCAGTACTTC

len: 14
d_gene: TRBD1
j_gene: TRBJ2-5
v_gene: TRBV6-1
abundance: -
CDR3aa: CASSTTGGSETQYF
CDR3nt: TGTGCCAGCAGTACGACAGGGGGATCAGAGACCCAGTACTTC

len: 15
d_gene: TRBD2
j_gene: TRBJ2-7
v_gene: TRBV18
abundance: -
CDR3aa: CASSPGLAAAYEQYF
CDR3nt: TGTGCCAGCTCACCGGGACTAGCGGCAGCCTACGAGCAGTACTTC

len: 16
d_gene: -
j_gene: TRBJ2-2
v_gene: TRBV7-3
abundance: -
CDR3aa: CASSSLPTRNTGELFF
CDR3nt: TGTGCCAGCAGCTCCCTCCCGACGCGGAACACCGGGGAGCTGTTTTTT

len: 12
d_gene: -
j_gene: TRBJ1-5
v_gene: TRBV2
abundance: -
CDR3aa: CASRADAGPQHF
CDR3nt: TGTGCCAGCAGGGCAGATGCAGGGCCCCAGCATTTT

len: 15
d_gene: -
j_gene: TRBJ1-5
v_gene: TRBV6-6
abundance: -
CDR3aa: CASSYSNREGQPQHF
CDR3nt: TGTGCCAGCAGTTACTCCAACAGGGAGGGTCAGCCCCAGCATTTT

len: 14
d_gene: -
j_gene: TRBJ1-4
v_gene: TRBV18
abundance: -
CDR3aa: CASSPGVTNEKLFF
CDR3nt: TGTGCCAGCTCACCTGGGGTCACTAATGAAAAACTGTTTTTT

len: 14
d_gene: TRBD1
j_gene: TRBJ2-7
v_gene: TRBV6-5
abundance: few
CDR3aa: CASRPGTDSYEQYF
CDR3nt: TGTGCCAGCAGACCCGGGACAGATTCGTACGAGCAGTACTTC

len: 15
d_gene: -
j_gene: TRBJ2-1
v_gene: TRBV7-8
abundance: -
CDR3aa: CASSLAGGTYNEQFF
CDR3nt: TGTGCCAGCAGCTTAGCTGGGGGGACCTACAATGAGCAGTTCTTC

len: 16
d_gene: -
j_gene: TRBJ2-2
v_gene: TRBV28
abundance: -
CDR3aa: CASLNGGQGATGELFF
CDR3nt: TGTGCCAGCCTCAACGGAGGTCAGGGCGCCACCGGGGAGCTGTTTTTT

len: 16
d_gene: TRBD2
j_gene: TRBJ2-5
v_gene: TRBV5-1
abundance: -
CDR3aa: CASSRGLAAFQETQYF
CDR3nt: TGCGCCAGCAGCAGGGGACTAGCGGCCTTCCAAGAGACCCAGTACTTC

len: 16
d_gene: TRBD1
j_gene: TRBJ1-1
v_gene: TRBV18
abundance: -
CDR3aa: CASSPMTGALNTEAFF
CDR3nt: TGTGCCAGCTCACCAATGACAGGGGCCTTGAACACTGAAGCTTTCTTT

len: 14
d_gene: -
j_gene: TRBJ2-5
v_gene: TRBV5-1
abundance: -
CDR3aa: CASSPGHGGETQYF
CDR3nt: TGCGCCAGCAGCCCGGGACACGGTGGGGAGACCCAGTACTTC

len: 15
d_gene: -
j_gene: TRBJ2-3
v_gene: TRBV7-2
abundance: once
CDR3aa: CASSLVVSSTDTQYF
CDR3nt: TGTGCCAGCAGCTTAGTTGTTAGCAGCACAGATACGCAGTATTTT

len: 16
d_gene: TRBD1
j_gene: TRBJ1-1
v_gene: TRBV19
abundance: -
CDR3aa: CASSPGTGSVNTEAFF
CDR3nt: TGTGCCAGTAGTCCTGGGACAGGGTCGGTGAACACTGAAGCTTTCTTT

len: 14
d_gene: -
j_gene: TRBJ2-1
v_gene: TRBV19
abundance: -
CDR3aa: CASSGLGIYNEQFF
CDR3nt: TGTGCCAGTAGTGGCTTGGGAATCTACAATGAGCAGTTCTTC

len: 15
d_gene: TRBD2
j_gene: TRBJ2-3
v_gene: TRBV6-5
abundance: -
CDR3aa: CASSRDYRSTDTQYF
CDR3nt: TGTGCCAGCAGTAGGGACTACCGAAGCACAGATACGCAGTATTTT

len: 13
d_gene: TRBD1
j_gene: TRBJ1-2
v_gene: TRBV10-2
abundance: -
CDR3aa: CASSGQGYGGYTF
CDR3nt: TGCGCCAGCAGTGGACAGGGGTATGGTGGCTACACCTTC